The clone carrying this TCR beta chain was counted many times. Its antigen is not known. Researchers made TCR beta libraries by using iRepertoire HTBI primers and running Arm-PCR on CDR3 regions. TCRdb processed the multiplex PCR reads anew with MiXCR; each CDR3 protein has one entry. The sample records approximately 350,000 distinct CDR3 sequences, approximately 12% being singletons. The time point here: newly diagnosed GD, antithyroid drugs for less than 3 months. Making the TCR library involved RNA that had been extracted from PBMCs. The sample belongs to a study of regulatory T cells in long-lasting Graves disease. This CDR3 is built from 15 residues. The germline V gene encodes CDR1 KGHSH and CDR2 LQKENI. V gave up 4 bases and J gave up 4 bases, with 16 bases separating them. General study results and limits: TRBV28 was favored in persistent disease, as were TRBJ1-2 and TRBJ2-5.

The sample also formed part of further work on T cells in Graves' hyperthyroidism and ophthalmopathy. As that report states: The TCR CDR3 first-round RT-PCR relied on the HTBI primer set.

The input for sequencing was peripheral blood mononuclear cells (PBMCs), taken at new diagnosis, from a patient treated with antithyroid drugs. This sequence joins TRBV18 and TRBJ1-2; the D is unclear. This clonotype originated in a woman aged 18-29 years with Graves disease. This CDR3 reads CASSLQLSPLYGYTF. The CDR3 region has the DNA TGTGCCAGCTCACTCCAACTAAGCCCACTCTATGGCTACACCTTC.